One sample yielded the 10 T cell receptor beta chains listed below, sequenced in a study of brain T cells in children with intractable seizures (dated by TCRdb to about 2021). Library preparation was by the immunoSEQ multiplex PCR assay. Not all clones reach the TCRdb copy of this immuneACCESS table, which keeps in-frame sequences only. Checked studies attribute under half of the gap to unresolved V genes and leave the rest unexplained. Here the sample has 95,000 to 120,000 clones; approximately 94% occur a single time. Of the sample, 3.8% is held by the ten largest clones. The sample's time point label is to be understood as: resected brain tissue, or blood drawn just prior to surgery. Source: peripheral blood, taken at surgery. The receptor source for this set is a boy in the first two years of life with hemimegalencephaly and intractable seizures.

This chain links TRBV6-5 with TRBJ1-1, with D perhaps TRBD1 (5 bases). Germline-derived CDR1 and CDR2 are MNHEY and SVGAGI. This CDR3 has 13 amino acids. V lost 6 bases and J 3 bases, leaving 11 bases between the germline ends. The CDR3 DNA is TGTGCCAGCAGGGTGGACACCTACACTGAAGCTTTCTTT. As protein: CASRVDTYTEAFF.

Here the CDR3 reads CASTARTGELFF. The CDR3 DNA reads as TGTGCCAGCACCGCTCGCACCGGGGAGCTGTTTTTT. This rearrangement joins TRBV4-2 to TRBJ2-2; no firm D call. This CDR3 is built from 12 residues. The V gene lost 7 bases and the J gene lost 4 bases, with 7 bases spanning the gap. Germline CDR1 LGHNA, CDR2 YNFKEQ.

DNA of the CDR3: TGTGCCAGCAGCTTAGGGAGGCTGCTCTACAATGAGCAGTTCTTC. This sequence encodes CASSLGRLLYNEQFF. This chain connects TRBV7-8 to TRBJ2-1; possibly TRBD2 for D (5 bases). The CDR3 is 15 amino acids. Trimming left V 1 base short and J 3 bases short, with 10 bases between. The germline V gene has CDR1 SGHVS and CDR2 FQNEAQ.

In this sample, this clone turned up once. The rearrangement joins TRBV6-2 or TRBV6-3 to TRBJ2-1; TRBD2 matches 8 bases. Germline-derived CDR1 and CDR2 are MNHEY and SVGEGT. V dropped 4 bases and J dropped 9; count of bases not matched to a gene: 11. The CDR3 contains 15 residues. This CDR3 is CASSSPGLESTEQFF. As DNA, the CDR3 is TGTGCCAGCAGTTCCCCGGGACTAGAATCTACTGAGCAGTTCTTC.

DNA for the CDR3: TGTGCCACCAGTGATTTCAGGGGGCATGGCTACACCTTC. Translated: CATSDFRGHGYTF. The rearrangement joins TRBV24-1 to TRBJ1-2; 8 nucleotides agree with TRBD1. This CDR3 region has 13 residues. The V gene end was trimmed by 1 base and the J gene end by 6 bases; junction bases not matched to a gene: 0. CDR1 is KGHDR and CDR2 is SFDVKD in the germline V gene.

The rearrangement links TRBV7-8 to TRBJ1-3, with D possibly TRBD1 on 5 matching bases. V dropped 2 bases and J dropped 5 bases, with 19 bases sitting between them. CDR3 length: 17 amino acids. Germline loops: CDR1 SGHVS, CDR2 FQNEAQ. CDR3 in amino acids: CASSLNLKGLPRNTIYF. The CDR3 nucleotides are TGTGCCAGCAGCTTAAACCTGAAGGGACTGCCCCGAAACACCATATATTTT. The entire variable domain, with the rest obtained from reference TRBV7-8 and TRBJ1-3, is as follows: GAGVSQSPRYKVAKRGQDVALRCDPISGHVSLFWYQQALGQGPEFLTYFQNEAQLDKSGLPSDRFFAERPEGSVSTLKIQRTQQEDSAVYLCASSLNLKGLPRNTIYFGEGSWLTVV.

This chain joins TRBV11-1 and TRBJ2-7, with a weak D call TRBD1 (6 bases). Trimming removed 8 bases from V and 0 bases from J, with 17 bases in between. The CDR3 totals 15 residues. Per the germline V gene, CDR1 is SGHAT and CDR2 is FQDESV (reference sequence). CDR3 sequence: CASATRRGSSYEQYF. The CDR3 nucleotides read TGTGCCAGCGCCACCCGAAGGGGGAGCTCCTACGAGCAGTACTTC.

The V and J genes are TRBV4-2 and TRBJ1-4, with TRBD1 matching 11 bases. CDR3 length: 19 amino acids. Germline CDR1 reads LGHNA; CDR2 reads YNFKEQ. V shed 1 base and J 4 bases; nucleotides not matched to a gene: 11. The CDR3 nucleotides are TGTGCCAGCAGCCAAGCAGGGACAGGGGGTTTGGGCAGTAATGAAAAACTGTTTTTT. This encodes CASSQAGTGGLGSNEKLFF.

The V call is TRBV6-5, the J call TRBJ1-1; possibly TRBD1 for D (6 bases). CDR3 length equals 15 residues. Germline-derived CDR1 and CDR2 are MNHEY and SVGAGI. The ends were cut back, 0 bases at V and 2 bases at J, with 10 bases in the middle. The CDR3 coding sequence is TGTGCCAGCAGTTACTCTGGGGGCGCCAACACTGAAGCTTTCTTT. Protein: CASSYSGGANTEAFF.

This sequence joins TRBV4-2 and TRBJ2-7; 8 nucleotides match TRBD2. Germline V lookup: CDR1 LGHNA, CDR2 YNFKEQ. This CDR3 spans 16 amino acids. V lost 1 base to trimming and J lost 3 bases; unmatched junction nucleotides: 8. This CDR3 is CASSQAPSGRLYEQYF. As DNA, the CDR3 is TGTGCCAGCAGCCAAGCCCCTAGCGGGCGCCTCTACGAGCAGTACTTC.